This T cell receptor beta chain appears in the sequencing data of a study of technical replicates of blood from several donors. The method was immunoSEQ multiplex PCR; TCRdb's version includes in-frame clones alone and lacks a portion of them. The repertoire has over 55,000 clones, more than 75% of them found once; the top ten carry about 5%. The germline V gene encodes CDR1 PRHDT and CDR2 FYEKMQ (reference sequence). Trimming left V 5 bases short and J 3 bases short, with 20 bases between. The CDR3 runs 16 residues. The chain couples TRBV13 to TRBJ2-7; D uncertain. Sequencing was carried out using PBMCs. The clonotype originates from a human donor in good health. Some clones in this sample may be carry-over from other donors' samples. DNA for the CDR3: TGTGCCAGCAGCCTCCGCACCGGAAAAGAGGTCTACGAGCAGTACTTC. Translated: CASSLRTGKEVYEQYF.